Sequencing of this TCR beta chain was carried out in a study of blood T cell repertoires in COVID-19. As for the study in general: Samples of COVID-19 (acute and convalescent) were obtained from the United States, Italy and Spain. From T cells, B-cell-depleted T cells, or PBMCs came the material, which was cDNA or gDNA.

In the source study's methods: Amplification of reference gene primers provided the estimated nucleated cell counts. The assay was immunoSEQ multiplex PCR, and TCRdb's table has in-frame clones only and misses some. The DNA gave D and trimming, while V, J and clone size come from that table. The data show over 150,000 clones, 85% to 95% seen once. V was trimmed by 2 bases and J by 5 bases, leaving 10 bases between them. The length of the CDR3 is 13 residues. Germline V gene data show CDR1 as WNHNN and CDR2 as SYGVQD (reference sequence). This clonotype was obtained from a man aged 45-65 years with acute or convalescent COVID-19. What was sequenced was peripheral blood. The rearrangement links TRBV10-1 to TRBJ2-7, with D possibly being TRBD1 (5 bases). The CDR3 sequence is CASSELGQDEQYF. Written as DNA, the CDR3 is TGCGCCAGCAGTGAGCTGGGGCAGGACGAGCAGTACTTC.